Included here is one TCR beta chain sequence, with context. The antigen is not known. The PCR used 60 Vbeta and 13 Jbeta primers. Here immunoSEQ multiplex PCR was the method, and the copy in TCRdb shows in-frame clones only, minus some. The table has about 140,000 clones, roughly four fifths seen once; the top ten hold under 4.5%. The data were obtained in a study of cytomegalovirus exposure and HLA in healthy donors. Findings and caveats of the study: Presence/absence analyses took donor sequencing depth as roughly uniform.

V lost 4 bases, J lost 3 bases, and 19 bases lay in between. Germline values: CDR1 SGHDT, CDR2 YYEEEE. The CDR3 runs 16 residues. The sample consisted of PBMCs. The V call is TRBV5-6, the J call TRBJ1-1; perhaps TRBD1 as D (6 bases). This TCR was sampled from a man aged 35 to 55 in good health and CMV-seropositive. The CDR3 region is CASSPMGGAKDTEAFF. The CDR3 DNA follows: TGTGCCAGCAGCCCAATGGGGGGGGCCAAGGACACTGAAGCTTTCTTT.